Shown below are 7 T cell receptor beta chains from a single sample sequenced in a study of OX40 agonist ivuxolimab in advanced cancers. Profiled with immunoSEQ multiplex PCR; TCRdb holds only in-frame clones, not every one. This sample has over 80,000 clones, with 70% to 85% found just once. Sample: CD4+ or CD8+ T cells sorted from blood, taken in a trial of the OX40 agonist ivuxolimab. These receptors all come from an adult with an advanced solid tumor such as melanoma, head and neck, liver or kidney cancer.

The chain recombines TRBV4-1 with TRBJ2-5; D gene unclear. The V end was cut by 1 base, the J end by 4 bases, with 10 bases between. This CDR3 region has 14 residues. Per germline, CDR1 MGHRA and CDR2 YSYEKL. The CDR3 protein is CASSQVGRGETQYF. In DNA, the CDR3 is TGCGCCAGCAGCCAAGTCGGCAGAGGAGAGACCCAGTACTTC.

The table lists this clone with a few counts. J is TRBJ1-4 and V is TRBV15, with TRBD1 matching over 7 bases. V was clipped by 3 bases and J by 4 bases; unmatched bases: 8. The CDR3 sequence is 16 residues long. Germline V gives CDR1 LNHNV, CDR2 YYDKDF (reference sequence). In DNA, the CDR3 is TGTGCCACCAGCAGGCCTCCGGGACAGCGTAATGAAAAACTGTTTTTT. It encodes CATSRPPGQRNEKLFF.

J is TRBJ1-1 and V is TRBV5-4; 8 nucleotides align to TRBD1. V dropped 4 bases and J dropped 1; count of bases not matched to a gene: 9. This CDR3 is 16 amino acids long. In germline, CDR1 is SGHNT, CDR2 YYREEE (reference sequence). For the CDR3, the DNA is TGTGCCAGCAGCACCAGATCCGGGACAGGGAACACTGAAGCTTTCTTT. Translated: CASSTRSGTGNTEAFF.

This chain joins TRBV7-9 and TRBJ2-7, with 9 positions matching TRBD1. V dropped 5 bases and J dropped 6; count of bases not matched to a gene: 8. CDR1 and CDR2 (germline): SEHNR, FQNEAQ (reference sequence). This CDR3 contains 14 residues. CDR3 nucleotides: TGTGCCAGCAGCCCGGGGACAGGGATAGCCGAGCAGTACTTC. The encoded protein is CASSPGTGIAEQYF.

This clone appeared a few times. V and J are TRBV7-9 and TRBJ2-1; 7 bases fit TRBD1. This CDR3 has 15 residues. Germline CDR1 SEHNR, CDR2 FQNEAQ (reference sequence). The trim removed 5 bases at V and 3 bases at J, leaving 7 bases unmatched. In nucleotides, the CDR3 is TGTGCCAGCAGCGGAAAGGGGGCCAACTACAATGAGCAGTTCTTC. Encoded protein: CASSGKGANYNEQFF.

This clone was detected a few times. DNA of the CDR3: TGTGCCAGCAGTGATGGGGGACAGATCTACGAGCAGTACTTC. It is translated as CASSDGGQIYEQYF. The gene calls are TRBV6-1 and TRBJ2-7; 7 bases map to TRBD1. The CDR3 loop spans 14 amino acids. With V trimmed by 3 bases and J by 3 bases, 5 bases remained unmatched. Germline CDR1 MNHNS, CDR2 SASEGT.

This chain links TRBV2 with TRBJ2-1; 8 bases map to TRBD2. V was clipped by 1 base and J by 5 bases; unmatched bases: 4. The CDR3 has 15 residues. Germline-derived CDR1 and CDR2 are SNHLY and FYNNEI. CDR3 amino acids: CASSEGRGVNNEQFF. DNA for the CDR3: TGTGCCAGCAGTGAAGGGCGGGGGGTCAACAATGAGCAGTTCTTC. The variable domain in full, completed from reference TRBV2 and TRBJ2-1, reads EPEVTQTPSHQVTQMGQEVILRCVPISNHLYFYWYRQILGQKVEFLVSFYNNEISEKSEIFDDQFSVERPDGSNFTLKIRSTKLEDSAMYFCASSEGRGVNNEQFFGPGTRLTVL.